The 4 T cell receptor beta chains below come from one sample, sequenced in a study of human thymus T cells. Libraries were prepared by immunoSEQ multiplex PCR; TCRdb keeps only in-frame clonotypes and omits some of them. Of about 78,000 clones detected, just over 95% appear once; the ten largest clones hold 0.031%. During corrective heart surgery, resections were taken, and the thymus tissue came from them. Material for sequencing was thymus tissue. These receptors originate from a boy in the first two years of life with a congenital heart defect but otherwise immunologically healthy.

This clone was recorded only once. The genes are TRBV27 and TRBJ1-5; D not resolved. This CDR3 is 13 amino acids long. Germline-derived CDR1 and CDR2 are MNHEY and SMNVEV (reference sequence). Trimming removed 11 bases at V and 5 bases at J, with 16 bases between. The CDR3 loop is CALITPSDQPQHF. The CDR3 coding sequence is TGTGCCTTAATCACTCCCTCAGATCAGCCCCAGCATTTT.

The chain combines TRBV28 with TRBJ2-1, with D unresolved. With 8 bases removed from V and 5 bases from J, the gap between germline ends came to 10 bases. Germline CDR1 and CDR2: MDHEN and SYDVKM. The length of the CDR3 is 12 residues. This CDR3 reads CASQTMNNEQFF. DNA for the CDR3: TGTGCCAGCCAAACTATGAACAATGAGCAGTTCTTC.

Here the CDR3 reads CASSLGEFNEKLFF. CDR3 nucleotide sequence: TGCGCCAGCAGCTTGGGAGAATTTAATGAAAAACTGTTTTTT. The gene calls are TRBV5-1 and TRBJ1-4; D is unclear. The CDR3 contains 14 residues. Trimming shortened V by 0 bases and J by 4 bases, and 7 bases separated the two germline ends. The germline V gene has CDR1 SGHRS and CDR2 YFSETQ.

V gene TRBV19 combines with J gene TRBJ2-5; D gene uncertain. The CDR3 sequence is 17 residues long. Germline V CDR1 and CDR2: LNHDA, SQIVND (reference sequence). Deletions cut 3 bases from V and 1 base from J, with 18 bases between. The CDR3 DNA follows: TGTGCCAGTAGTATGGCGAACTCCATTTGGGGCCAAGAGACCCAGTACTTC. Translation gives CASSMANSIWGQETQYF.